The 22 T cell receptor beta chains listed next were all sequenced from one sample in a study of T cells in women clearing cervical HPV infection (dated by TCRdb to the late 2010s). Libraries came from the immunoSEQ multiplex PCR assay. As stored in TCRdb, this immuneACCESS dataset retains in-frame rearrangements with V and J assigned. A fraction of the clones does not appear; measured against another copy, unresolved V genes explain less than half of the discrepancy, and the remainder lacks a known reason. This sample's table has entries for 20,000 to 30,000 clones. The ten largest clonotypes hold over 8.5% of the sample. The sample consisted of blood buffy coat. The origin of the receptors is a woman between 18 and 69 years old with a cervical HPV16 infection that either progressed to CIN3+ or cleared (not recorded which).

In regard to this clone: The sequence runs out 3 residues before the end of the CDR3; the remainder is reconstructed from the germline J gene. The chain uses TRBV7-9 and TRBJ2-5; tentatively, D is TRBD2 (5 bases). Germline V lookup: CDR1 SEHNR, CDR2 FQNEAQ (reference sequence). V was cut by 5 bases and J by 5 bases, with 15 bases left in between. The CDR3 loop spans 14 amino acids. CDR3 sequence: CASSVTDLGETQYF. CDR3 DNA, as far as it was read: TGTGCCAGCAGCGTTACGGACTTAGGGGAGACC.

Note on this clone: The read halts 3 residues ahead of the CDR3 end, with the missing end drawn from the germline J gene. The chain links TRBV5-1 to TRBJ2-3; TRBD2 is a possible D gene (5 bases). The CDR3 contains 15 residues. V dropped 3 bases and J dropped 1 base, with 12 bases sitting between them. Germline CDR1 reads SGHRS; CDR2 reads YFSETQ. CDR3 protein: CASSSLGKGTDTQYF. The CDR3 bases that were read are TGCGCCAGCAGCTCACTAGGGAAGGGCACAGATACG.

The DNA read from the CDR3 is TGCAGCGTTGCCAGGGAAGCCAATCAGCCC. Amino acids: CSVAREANQP. The whole CDR3 protein is CSVAREANQPQHF. V gene TRBV29-1 combines with J gene TRBJ1-5; the D gene is possibly TRBD1 (5 bases). The read halts 3 residues ahead of the CDR3 end, with the missing end drawn from the germline J gene. This CDR3 has 13 residues. Trimming took off 4 bases at V and 3 bases at J, with 10 bases between the two ends. Germline lookup yields CDR1 SQVTM and CDR2 ANQGSEA.

On this clone itself: The read finishes 3 residues shy of the CDR3 end, and the germline J gene is used to complete it. The sample has other DNA sequences that encode this CDR3 too. The rearrangement links TRBV5-1 to TRBJ1-1; 7 nucleotides agree with TRBD1. The CDR3 runs to 15 residues. Germline V CDR1 and CDR2: SGHRS, YFSETQ. With V trimmed by 5 bases and J by 3 bases, 10 bases remained unmatched. The part of the CDR3 DNA that was read is TGCGCCAGCAGAAGGAGGGGGCAGGGGGACACTGAA. Protein sequence: CASRRRGQGDTE. The complete CDR3 reads CASRRRGQGDTEAFF.

A word on this clone: The read terminates 3 residues ahead of where the CDR3 ends, so the germline J gene completes it. The genes are TRBV5-1 and TRBJ2-7; 7 nucleotides agree with TRBD1. There are 15 residues in the CDR3. Germline CDR1 is SGHRS and CDR2 is YFSETQ. Germline trimming cut 0 bases from V and 3 bases from J; bases unmatched to any gene: 6. CDR3 region: CASSLASTGRYEQYF. Partial CDR3 DNA: TGCGCCAGCAGCTTGGCATCGACAGGGCGCTACGAG.

In the case of this clone: The read stops 3 residues short of the end of the CDR3; the missing end is completed from the germline J gene. The chain employs TRBV5-4 and TRBJ2-4; 9 bases map to TRBD1. The CDR3 is 14 residues long. V shed 1 base, J shed 9 bases, and the junction held 5 bases outside the gene matches. Germline V gene sequence: CDR1 SGHNT, CDR2 YYREEE (reference sequence). The CDR3 sequence is CASSLPGQGGIQYF. CDR3 DNA, as far as it was read: TGTGCCAGCAGCTTGCCGGGACAGGGTGGCATT.

As for this clone: The read comes to an end 3 residues before the CDR3 does, leaving the germline J gene to fill in the end. The chain combines TRBV11-2 with TRBJ1-4; tentative D call: TRBD1 (6 bases). The germline CDR1 and CDR2 sequences are SGHAT and FQNNGV. V dropped 3 bases and J dropped 8 bases, with 10 bases sitting between them. The CDR3 is 13 residues long. The CDR3 sequence: CASSFRGVEKLFF. The sequenced CDR3 bases are TGTGCCAGCAGCTTCAGGGGCGTGGAAAAA.

To note about this clone: The CDR3 extends 3 residues past the end of the read, so its final part is completed from the germline J gene. This chain joins TRBV5-6 and TRBJ2-5, with 8 bases matching TRBD1. The junction had 3 bases not matched to a gene; V was cut back by 6 bases and J by 2 bases. This CDR3 has 13 residues. In germline, CDR1 is SGHDT, CDR2 YYEEEE. CDR3 loop: CASKNRGQETQYF. The CDR3 bases that were read are TGTGCCAGCAAAAACAGGGGGCAAGAGACC.

Concerning this clone: The sequenced fragment ends 3 residues before the CDR3 boundary, so the rest is inferred from the germline J gene. V and J are TRBV18 and TRBJ2-6; TRBD2 is a possible D gene (6 bases). The germline gives CDR1 KGHSH, CDR2 LQKENI. V gave up 2 bases and J gave up 0 bases, with 14 bases separating them. The length of the CDR3 is 18 residues. The sequenced CDR3 bases are TGTGCCAGCTCACCAGTAGGCGGGACTCTCTCTGGGGCCAACGTC. Its translation is CASSPVGGTLSGANV. The whole CDR3 sequence is CASSPVGGTLSGANVLTF.

About this clone: The junction departs from germline at one end; a sequencing error may be responsible. The sequence runs out 3 residues before the end of the CDR3; the remainder is reconstructed from the germline J gene. Other DNA sequences from this sample encode an identical CDR3 as well. The chain is built from TRBV29-1 and TRBJ1-3; the match to TRBD1 covers 9 bases. The germline V gene has CDR1 SQVTM and CDR2 ANQGSEA. This CDR3 is 15 amino acids long. CDR3 residues: CSVTQGASSGNTIYF. The sequenced CDR3 bases are TGCAGCGTTACACAGGGGGCATCGTCTGGAAACACG.

As to this clone: The CDR3 is cut off 3 residues early in the read; its end comes from the germline J gene. The chain has TRBV6-2 or TRBV6-3 and TRBJ2-5, with 9 bases fitting TRBD1. V trimming: 6 bases; J trimming: 5 bases; junction bases outside the gene matches: 4. Germline lookup yields CDR1 MNHEY and CDR2 SVGEGT. The CDR3 is 13 amino acids. Partial CDR3 DNA: TGTGCCAGCAGCTGGGACAGGGAGGAGACC. Translating gives CASSWDREET. The full CDR3 is CASSWDREETQYF.

In the case of this clone: The read gets to within 3 residues of the CDR3 end, and the germline J gene fills in the rest. The rearrangement uses TRBV7-6 and TRBJ2-5, with 8 bases lining up with TRBD2. CDR3 length: 14 amino acids. Unmatched junction bases numbered 4, after V lost 3 bases and J lost 4 bases. Per the germline V gene, CDR1 is SGHVS and CDR2 is FNYEAQ. The CDR3 spells CASSFPGGGETQYF. Incomplete CDR3 DNA: TGTGCCAGCAGCTTCCCGGGGGGGGGAGAGACC.

About this clone: The CDR3 goes on 3 residues after the read ends, and that part is filled in from the germline J gene. The rearrangement joins TRBV12-3 or TRBV12-4 to TRBJ2-1; D is perhaps TRBD1 (5 bases). The V end lost 1 base, the J end lost 1 base, and 8 bases lay between the germline ends. The CDR3 spans 15 residues. CDR3 amino acids: CASSLGGRSYNEQFF. CDR3 bases read: TGTGCCAGCAGTTTAGGGGGCCGATCCTACAATGAG.

Concerning this clone: The sequence runs out 3 residues before the end of the CDR3; the remainder is reconstructed from the germline J gene. The chain has TRBV7-2 and TRBJ2-2, with 7 bases that match TRBD1. Germline assignment: CDR1 SGHTA and CDR2 FQGNSA. J gave up 6 bases and V 9 bases, and 7 bases lay outside the gene matches. The CDR3 contains 13 residues. Incomplete CDR3 DNA: TGTGCCAGGACTACAGGGGACCCCGGGGAG. It encodes CARTTGDPGE. The CDR3, in full, reads CARTTGDPGELFF.

A remark on this clone: The missing CDR3 end, 3 residues past where the read stops, is filled in from the germline J gene. The V and J genes are TRBV5-1 and TRBJ1-4; 12 nucleotides agree with TRBD1. The CDR3 is 15 amino acids. Germline V CDR1 and CDR2: SGHRS, YFSETQ. V lost 5 bases, J lost 8 bases, and 7 bases stayed unmatched. The covered CDR3 bases are TGCGCCAGCAGGGGACAGGGGGCGATGGAAGAAAAA. Protein product: CASRGQGAMEEK. The whole CDR3 reads CASRGQGAMEEKLFF.

Details on this clone: Coverage ceases 3 residues before the CDR3 finishes, and the germline J gene fills in the end. The J gene is TRBJ1-2, the V gene TRBV7-8; TRBD1 matches at 7 bases. The CDR3 has 14 amino acids. Germline V gene sequence: CDR1 SGHVS, CDR2 FQNEAQ. The CDR3 spells CASSGQDYGETYTF. The DNA read from the CDR3 is TGTGCCAGCAGCGGACAGGACTACGGGGAGACC.

As concerns this clone: The read gets to within 3 residues of the CDR3 end, and the germline J gene fills in the rest. The rearrangement joins TRBV5-1 to TRBJ1-1; TRBD1 is a possible D gene (6 bases). The germline gives CDR1 SGHRS, CDR2 YFSETQ. The ends were cut back, 2 bases at V and 2 bases at J, with 10 bases in the middle. The CDR3 is made up of 14 amino acids. The DNA read from the CDR3 is TGCGCCAGCAGCTTAACAGGGTTTAACACTGAA. It translates to CASSLTGFNTE. The complete CDR3 protein is CASSLTGFNTEAFF.

Note on this clone: The sequenced fragment ends 3 residues before the CDR3 boundary, so the rest is inferred from the germline J gene. The chain combines TRBV6-2 or TRBV6-3 with TRBJ1-5; D perhaps matches TRBD1 (5 bases). CDR1 and CDR2 (germline): MNHEY, SVGEGT. The CDR3 runs to 13 residues. V lost 8 bases and J 4 bases, leaving 12 bases between the germline ends. CDR3 bases read: TGTGCCAGCCGCGACAGCACTAATCAGCCC. This codes for CASRDSTNQP. In full, the CDR3 is CASRDSTNQPQHF.

On this clone itself: The CDR3 end lies 3 residues beyond the end of the read and is filled in from the germline J gene. This chain connects TRBV5-1 to TRBJ2-3; no clear D. This CDR3 comprises 14 residues. CDR1 SGHRS and CDR2 YFSETQ come from the germline V gene. The CDR3 loop is CASSAAPTQETQYF. CDR3 bases read: TGCGCCAGCTCGGCAGCGCCAACCCAAGAGACG.

Regarding this clone: The read halts 3 residues ahead of the CDR3 end, with the missing end drawn from the germline J gene. The J gene is TRBJ1-1, the V gene TRBV12-3 or TRBV12-4, with D tentatively TRBD1 (6 bases). This CDR3 region has 15 residues. Trimming left V 7 bases short and J 0 bases short, with 15 bases between. CDR3 residues: CASNRGALVNTEAFF. CDR3 DNA, as far as it was read: TGTGCCAGCAACCGGGGGGCCTTGGTGAACACTGAA.

A remark on this clone: The read stops 3 residues short of the end of the CDR3; the missing end is completed from the germline J gene. The rearrangement uses TRBV7-6 and TRBJ2-3; D remains ambiguous. The CDR3 contains 13 residues. Germline V lookup: CDR1 SGHVS, CDR2 FNYEAQ. The CDR3 sequence: CASSLELKETQYF. The part of the CDR3 DNA that was read is TGTGCCAGCAGCTTAGAACTCAAAGAGACG. Full variable domain (rest looked up from reference TRBV7-6 and TRBJ2-3): GAGVSQSPRYKVTKRGQDVALRCDPISGHVSLYWYRQALGQGPEFLTYFNYEAQQDKSGLPNDRFSAERPEGSISTLTIQRTEQRDSAMYRCASSLELKETQYFGPGTRLTVL.

Comments on this clone: The CDR3 extends 3 residues past the end of the read, so its final part is completed from the germline J gene. This chain uses TRBV18 with TRBJ1-2; 11 bases fit TRBD1. Per germline, CDR1 KGHSH and CDR2 LQKENI. The CDR3 consists of 17 residues. The CDR3 loop reads CASSPRPGTGGKNDYTF. The CDR3 bases that were read are TGTGCCAGCTCACCTAGACCTGGGACAGGGGGGAAGAATGAC.